This T cell receptor beta chain was documented in a study of long-term antiretroviral therapy in people with HIV. Points from the study as a whole: When set beside controls, HIV repertoires had CDR3 length ranges that were narrower. Collection of the blood took place between about 2004 and 2018. The ART regimens in use then may have been less effective than current ones.

For each donor, at least one pre-ART and at least two post-ART PBMC samples were available. Researchers ran immunoSEQ v3.0 at survey level. TCRdb's table, derived via immunoSEQ multiplex PCR, lists solely in-frame clones and lacks some. The sample has fewer than 10,000 clones, around 83% seen once; the top ten hold around 9.3%. Notes on this clone: Its antigen is not known.

Per germline, CDR1 MGHRA and CDR2 YSYEKL. Trimming stripped 0 bases from V and 12 bases from J, with 9 bases between. This CDR3 spans 12 amino acids. The sample here was unsorted PBMCs, taken 0.3 years before starting antiretroviral therapy. This sequence was found in a young man with HIV. The chain uses TRBV4-1 and TRBJ2-4; D is unclear. The chain's CDR3 is CASSQDERRQYF. The DNA of the CDR3 is TGCGCCAGCAGCCAAGATGAGCGTCGTCAGTACTTC.